Listed here are 7 T cell receptor beta chains from one sample, sequenced in a study of blood T cell repertoires in COVID-19. This table comes from immunoSEQ multiplex PCR, and its TCRdb copy is limited to in-frame clones, with some not included. Seen here are 350,000 to 450,000 clones, roughly nine tenths observed once, and the top ten hold about 0.78%. The sequenced sample consisted of PBMCs or T cells enriched from blood (not recorded which). The receptor source for this set is a woman in her 40s who had been exposed to COVID-19.

V is TRBV12-3 or TRBV12-4 and J is TRBJ1-2; D unclear. The CDR3 is 13 residues long. V lost 3 bases, J lost 6 bases, and 11 bases lay in between. The CDR3 bases are TGTGCCAGCAGTTTCTCCGTGTCCGATGGCTACACCTTC. This codes for CASSFSVSDGYTF.

V usage is TRBV5-8 and J usage is TRBJ1-2; 9 nucleotides line up with TRBD1. CDR1 and CDR2 from the germline V gene are SGHTS and YDEGEE. The CDR3 has 13 amino acids. V shed 4 bases, J shed 6 bases, and the junction held 4 bases outside the gene matches. The CDR3 DNA sequence: TGTGCCAGCAGCCTCGGACAGGGGAATGGCTACACCTTC. Translation gives CASSLGQGNGYTF.

This chain links TRBV15 with TRBJ1-5; D not resolved. Trimming removed 0 bases at V and 4 bases at J, with 13 bases between. The CDR3 extends over 16 amino acids. Germline lookup yields CDR1 LNHNV and CDR2 YYDKDF (reference sequence). CDR3 bases: TGTGCCACCAGCAGAGATGCGCAGCTACTAAATCAGCCCCAGCATTTT. It specifies CATSRDAQLLNQPQHF.

V usage is TRBV19 and J usage is TRBJ2-1, with 8 bases aligning to TRBD1. This CDR3 comprises 14 residues. In germline, CDR1 is LNHDA, CDR2 SQIVND (reference sequence). V lost 3 bases to trimming and J lost 6 bases; unmatched junction nucleotides: 4. CDR3 sequence (DNA): TGTGCCAGTAGTATCGTAGGACAGGGCAATGAGCAGTTCTTC. Amino acids: CASSIVGQGNEQFF. Full variable domain (rest looked up from reference TRBV19 and TRBJ2-1): DGGITQSPKYLFRKEGQNVTLSCEQNLNHDAMYWYRQDPGQGLRLIYYSQIVNDFQKGDIAEGYSVSREKKESFPLTVTSAQKNPTAFYLCASSIVGQGNEQFFGPGTRLTVL.

The chain combines TRBV5-6 with TRBJ2-7; a possible D gene is TRBD2 (5 bases). The CDR3 covers 14 residues. Germline CDR1 SGHDT, CDR2 YYEEEE. The V and J ends lost 2 bases and 1 base respectively, with 10 bases between them. CDR3 in amino acids: CASSFIGRSYEQYF. The CDR3 DNA reads as TGTGCCAGCAGCTTCATAGGGAGATCCTACGAGCAGTACTTC.

This chain uses TRBV27 with TRBJ2-5; D might be TRBD1 (6 bases). The CDR3 runs 14 residues. The ends were cut back, 3 bases at V and 2 bases at J, with 10 bases in the middle. Germline V gene lookup returns CDR1 MNHEY and CDR2 SMNVEV (reference sequence). CDR3 amino acids: CASSLWGQQETQYF. CDR3 bases: TGTGCCAGCAGTTTGTGGGGGCAGCAAGAGACCCAGTACTTC.

Points on this clone: Other DNA sequences from this sample encode an identical CDR3 as well. The V and J genes are TRBV30 and TRBJ1-5; tentative D call: TRBD1 (5 bases). V lost 1 base, J lost 2 bases, and 6 bases lay in between. CDR1 is GTSNPN, CDR2 SVGIG, per germline (reference sequence). The CDR3 contains 13 residues. The CDR3 reads CAWSGGGNQPQHF. The CDR3 DNA reads TGTGCCTGGAGTGGGGGCGGCAATCAGCCCCAGCATTTT.